These T cell receptor beta chains were read from a single sample in a study of tumor-infiltrating lymphocytes in primary liver carcinoma. TCRdb reprocessed the multiplex PCR reads with MiXCR, giving one entry per CDR3 protein. The table has about 350,000 distinct CDR3 sequences, around 60% seen once. Sequenced material: peripheral blood. The receptors come from a middle-aged man with primary liver carcinoma and hepatitis B virus infection. Each CDR3 is given with its conserved first and last residue. Fields, in order: CDR3 length, D gene, V gene, clone size, J gene, CDR3 DNA, CDR3 protein. A D gene is named only where the DNA matches it firmly. Size is stated for part of the rows, as once, few or many counts, or as a class when the clone is expanded.

length: 13; D: .; V: TRBV13; size: many; J: TRBJ1-2; DNA: TGTGCCAGCGAGGCAGAGAGGGACTATGGCTACACCTTC; CDR3: CASEAERDYGYTF
length: 15; D: .; V: TRBV7-9; size: .; J: TRBJ2-5; DNA: TGTGCCAGCAGCCGGATCTCACAAGGGCGAGATACCCAGTACTTC; CDR3: CASSRISQGRDTQYF
length: 14; D: .; V: TRBV12-3/TRBV12-4; size: .; J: TRBJ1-1; DNA: TGTGCCAGCAGTCAGAAAGGGAGGGACACTGAAGCTTTCTTT; CDR3: CASSQKGRDTEAFF
length: 16; D: .; V: TRBV6-5; size: .; J: TRBJ2-1; DNA: TGTGCCAGGACTGATAGCGCGCGCAAATCCTACAATGGGCAGTTCTTC; CDR3: CARTDSARKSYNGQFF
length: 15; D: .; V: TRBV11-1; size: .; J: TRBJ2-1; DNA: TGTACCAGCAGCCTATCCGGGACTGGCGGTAATGAGCAGTTCTTC; CDR3: CTSSLSGTGGNEQFF
length: 15; D: TRBD1; V: TRBV11-1; size: .; J: TRBJ1-1; DNA: TGTGCCAGCAGTCGACCGACAGGGCGGCACACTGAAGCTCTCTTT; CDR3: CASSRPTGRHTEALF
length: 15; D: .; V: TRBV11-2; size: .; J: TRBJ2-2; DNA: TGTCCCAGCAGCTCCCAGGGGATTGACACCGGGGAGCTGTTTTTT; CDR3: CPSSSQGIDTGELFF
length: 15; D: .; V: TRBV4-3; size: many; J: TRBJ2-3; DNA: TGCGCCAGCAGCCTTCGCACACAGGGCACAGATACGCAGTATTTT; CDR3: CASSLRTQGTDTQYF
length: 14; D: .; V: TRBV6-1; size: many; J: TRBJ2-7; DNA: TGTGCCAGCAGTGTACCGGACAACTCCTACGAGCAGTACTTC; CDR3: CASSVPDNSYEQYF
length: 13; D: .; V: TRBV7-3; size: .; J: TRBJ2-3; DNA: TGTGCCAGCATCTTGCTATCCCCCGATACGCAGTATTTT; CDR3: CASILLSPDTQYF
length: 15; D: TRBD2; V: TRBV4-2; size: many; J: TRBJ2-7; DNA: TGTGCCAGCAGCCAGACTAGCGGGATGACCTACGAGCAGTACTTC; CDR3: CASSQTSGMTYEQYF
length: 19; D: TRBD1; V: TRBV7-8; size: few; J: TRBJ1-2; DNA: TGTGCCAGCAGACGGCCGCCGGGGGGACAGCTATACGCTAACTATGGCTACACCTTC; CDR3: CASRRPPGGQLYANYGYTF
length: 15; D: .; V: TRBV28; size: .; J: TRBJ2-3; DNA: TGTGCCAGCATCTTAGGAAGTAGTTCCACAGATACGCAGTATTTT; CDR3: CASILGSSSTDTQYF
length: 13; D: .; V: TRBV6-8; size: .; J: TRBJ2-2; DNA: TGTGTCAGCAGTTACAACAGCGTAGGGGAGCTGTTTTTT; CDR3: CVSSYNSVGELFF
length: 15; D: TRBD1; V: TRBV4-1; size: .; J: TRBJ2-1; DNA: TGCGCCAGCATCCAAGTTGGGACAGTCCAAGAGACCCAGTTCTTC; CDR3: CASIQVGTVQETQFF
length: 15; D: TRBD1; V: TRBV11-2; size: .; J: TRBJ2-7; DNA: TGTACCAGACAGAGGTTTTCACAGGGGGCCTACGAGCAGTGCTTC; CDR3: CTRQRFSQGAYEQCF
length: 14; D: .; V: TRBV5-5; size: once; J: TRBJ2-2; DNA: TGTGCCAGCGACTTGGGTGGGAACACCGGGGAGCTGTTTTTT; CDR3: CASDLGGNTGELFF
length: 15; D: .; V: TRBV5-5; size: once; J: TRBJ1-6; DNA: TGTGCCAGCAGCTTGTGGGACTGCAGAAATTCACCCCTCCACTTT; CDR3: CASSLWDCRNSPLHF
length: 16; D: .; V: TRBV6-2/TRBV6-3; size: .; J: TRBJ2-3; DNA: TGTGCCAGCAGTACGTTATCAAGGGGGAACAATCAGCCCCAGTATTTT; CDR3: CASSTLSRGNNQPQYF
length: 18; D: TRBD1; V: TRBV12-3/TRBV12-4; size: .; J: TRBJ2-1; DNA: TGTGCCAGCAGTTTTCTGGCAGGGGGCCGGCATTTCAACAATGAACAGTTCTTC; CDR3: CASSFLAGGRHFNNEQFF
length: 14; D: TRBD1; V: TRBV28; size: .; J: TRBJ2-2; DNA: TGTGCCAGCAGTACAGGGGTGAACACCGGGGAGCTGTTTTTT; CDR3: CASSTGVNTGELFF
length: 17; D: .; V: TRBV5-1; size: .; J: TRBJ2-3; DNA: TGCGCCAGCAGCTCGGGTGAGGGGACGGGAAGCACAGATACGCAGTATTTT; CDR3: CASSSGEGTGSTDTQYF
length: 17; D: .; V: TRBV14; size: few; J: TRBJ2-6; DNA: TGTGCCAGCAGCCAAGATCCTCCCAGGTCTGGGGCCAACGTCCTGACTTTC; CDR3: CASSQDPPRSGANVLTF
length: 13; D: .; V: TRBV5-4; size: .; J: TRBJ2-1; DNA: TGTGCCAGTAGCTTGGGGGCGAACAGTGAGCACTTCTTC; CDR3: CASSLGANSEHFF
length: 11; D: .; V: TRBV6-2/TRBV6-3; size: few; J: TRBJ2-5; DNA: TGTGCTATTCGCCAGGAAGAGACCCAGTACTTC; CDR3: CAIRQEETQYF
length: 14; D: .; V: TRBV5-5; size: .; J: TRBJ1-1; DNA: TGTGCCAGCAGCTTAGATCTATGGAACACTGAAGCTTTCTTT; CDR3: CASSLDLWNTEAFF
length: 13; D: .; V: TRBV13; size: few; J: TRBJ2-1; DNA: TGTGCCAGCAGTACTTGGGCCTACAATGAGCAGTTCTTC; CDR3: CASSTWAYNEQFF
length: 18; D: TRBD2; V: TRBV11-2; size: .; J: TRBJ2-7; DNA: TGTGCCAGCTGCATGACTAGCGGGAGCGCCATCGGCTCCTACGAGCAGTACTTC; CDR3: CASCMTSGSAIGSYEQYF
length: 15; D: TRBD2; V: TRBV11-2; size: .; J: TRBJ2-4; DNA: TGTGCCGGCGGGGGTACTATCGGACTGAAAAACATTCAGTACTTC; CDR3: CAGGGTIGLKNIQYF
length: 13; D: .; V: TRBV6-5; size: .; J: TRBJ1-5; DNA: TGTGCCAGCAGTTTTCTGCAGGGCCAGCCCCAGCATTTT; CDR3: CASSFLQGQPQHF
length: 14; D: .; V: TRBV4-2; size: .; J: TRBJ1-5; DNA: TGCGACAACAGCCAAGAGACAGGCAATCAGCCCCAGCATTTT; CDR3: CDNSQETGNQPQHF
length: 14; D: .; V: TRBV7-3; size: .; J: TRBJ2-1; DNA: TGTGCCAGCAGCCCCGGACCCTCCTTCAATGAGCAGTTCTTC; CDR3: CASSPGPSFNEQFF
length: 14; D: .; V: TRBV7-9; size: .; J: TRBJ1-1; DNA: TGTGCCAGCAGCCCCAGCACAGCGAACACTGAAGCTTTCTTT; CDR3: CASSPSTANTEAFF
length: 16; D: .; V: TRBV5-6; size: .; J: TRBJ2-5; DNA: TGTGCCAGCAGCTTAGGGACATGGAGCTACCGGGAGACCCAGTACTTC; CDR3: CASSLGTWSYRETQYF
length: 18; D: TRBD1; V: TRBV11-2; size: .; J: TRBJ2-3; DNA: TGTGCCAGCAGCTTCGGACAGGGGGTTCCCTCTGGCAAAGATACGCGGTATTTT; CDR3: CASSFGQGVPSGKDTRYF
length: 11; D: .; V: TRBV5-1; size: many; J: TRBJ2-1; DNA: TGTGCCAGCAGCTTGACCAATGAGCAGTTCTTC; CDR3: CASSLTNEQFF
length: 17; D: TRBD1; V: TRBV6-6; size: .; J: TRBJ1-1; DNA: TGTGCCAGCGCCTACGGAGGTTTTCAGGGGGGGAACACTGAAGCTTTCTTT; CDR3: CASAYGGFQGGNTEAFF
length: 14; D: .; V: TRBV6-2/TRBV6-3; size: .; J: TRBJ2-1; DNA: TGTGCCAGCAGTTACGTGGTAGCGGACAATGAGCAGTCCTTC; CDR3: CASSYVVADNEQSF
length: 19; D: TRBD2; V: TRBV11-2; size: .; J: TRBJ2-1; DNA: TGTGCCAGCAGTTTATACCCCCGGCCAGTGGGAGGGCCGAGCGATGAGCAGTTCTTC; CDR3: CASSLYPRPVGGPSDEQFF